The entry below describes one T cell receptor beta chain. The antigen is not known. The source of the sample is a study of long-term antiretroviral therapy in people with HIV. Study findings and constraints: Collection spanned 2004 to 2017; ART regimens may be less effective than current ones.

At survey level, the immunoSEQ assay was run in its v3.0 version. Clones were read by immunoSEQ multiplex PCR, and TCRdb kept only the in-frame ones, dropping some. Of 35,000 or so clones in the sample, 70% to 90% were seen once. CDR1 and CDR2 (germline): LNHDA, SQIVND (reference sequence). The CDR3 extends over 15 amino acids. The junction had 15 bases not matched to a gene; V was cut back by 9 bases and J by 8 bases. Specimens held about 0.9-11 million cryopreserved PBMC prior to DNA extraction. Sequences were derived from unsorted PBMCs, sampled 2.2 years after starting antiretroviral therapy. This chain uses TRBV19 with TRBJ1-2, with TRBD1 identical over 10 bases. This receptor was identified in a man aged 18 to 29 with HIV. The CDR3 DNA is TGTGCCAGCGTTCCCACCGCCGGGACAGGGGTGGGCTACACCTTC. Its translation is CASVPTAGTGVGYTF.